One sample yielded the 17 T cell receptor beta chains listed below, sequenced in a study of response to subunit inactivated influenza vaccine. One entry per CDR3 protein results from TCRdb running MiXCR on the RT-PCR reads. Among some 500,000 distinct CDR3 sequences listed, about 25% were seen once. Here the sequenced sample was CD4+ T cells sorted from PBMCs, taken around 5 days after vaccination. These receptors originate from a man aged 45-65 years who received an inactivated influenza vaccine.

The chain is built from TRBV28 and TRBJ2-3, with 8 positions matching TRBD1. Germline-derived CDR1 and CDR2 are MDHEN and SYDVKM. Trimming cost V 5 bases and J 4 bases; bases outside gene matches: 8. The CDR3 covers 15 residues. This CDR3 reads CASSDRTGLPDTQYF. CDR3 bases: TGTGCCAGCAGTGATAGGACAGGGCTCCCAGATACGCAGTATTTT.

This chain connects TRBV12-3 or TRBV12-4 to TRBJ1-5, with a tentative D call TRBD1 (6 bases). The CDR3 extends over 14 amino acids. The V gene lost 1 base and the J gene lost 7 bases, with 11 bases spanning the gap. The CDR3 bases are TGTGCCAGCAGTTTAGGGGGGCCCCCCCAGCCCCAGCATTTT. Protein sequence: CASSLGGPPQPQHF.

The chain is built from TRBV7-2 and TRBJ2-5; TRBD1 might be the D (6 bases). Trimming left V 2 bases short and J 4 bases short, with 11 bases between. CDR3 length: 14 residues. CDR1 SGHTA and CDR2 FQGNSA come from the germline V gene. For the CDR3, the DNA is TGTGCCAGCAGCTTATTCCAGGGGAGAGAGACCCAGTACTTC. It codes for CASSLFQGRETQYF. Combining the CDR3 with reference TRBV7-2 and TRBJ2-5 gives the whole variable domain GAGVSQSPSNKVTEKGKDVELRCDPISGHTALYWYRQSLGQGLEFLIYFQGNSAPDKSGLPSDRFSAERTGGSVSTLTIQRTQQEDSAVYLCASSLFQGRETQYFGPGTRLLVL.

The chain couples TRBV2 to TRBJ1-6; 9 positions agree with TRBD1. Germline CDR1 SNHLY, CDR2 FYNNEI. There are 15 residues in the CDR3. V lost 6 bases, J lost 8 bases, and 8 bases stayed unmatched. In DNA, the CDR3 is TGTGCCAGCAGAACGGACAGGGGCGGATATTCACCCCTCCACTTT. Its protein is CASRTDRGGYSPLHF.

This chain joins TRBV9 and TRBJ1-1, with D maybe TRBD1 (5 bases). The germline CDR1 and CDR2 sequences are SGDLS and YYNGEE. V lost 0 bases, J lost 1 base, and 13 bases lay in between. CDR3 length equals 16 residues. CDR3 nucleotides: TGTGCCAGCAGCGTAGATCCCAACACAGGGAACACTGAAGCTTTCTTT. Its translation: CASSVDPNTGNTEAFF.

V gene TRBV7-9 combines with J gene TRBJ2-1, with unresolved D. The CDR3 is 17 residues long. The germline V and J ends were trimmed by 1 base and 1 base, with 14 bases remaining between them. Germline CDR1 SEHNR, CDR2 FQNEAQ (reference sequence). In nucleotides, the CDR3 is TGTGCCAGCAGCTTAGTGCCAGGCGCCCTTTCCTACAATGAGCAGTTCTTC. It encodes CASSLVPGALSYNEQFF.

CDR3 sequence reads: CASSIRLSGRADSYNEQFF. The DNA of the CDR3 is TGTGCCAGCAGTATTCGGCTTAGCGGGAGAGCGGATTCCTACAATGAGCAGTTCTTC. This chain connects TRBV2 to TRBJ2-1; 9 nucleotides align to TRBD2. This CDR3 comprises 19 residues. V lost 5 bases and J lost 1; bases outside the gene matches: 15. CDR1 is SNHLY and CDR2 is FYNNEI in the germline V gene. Based on the CDR3 plus reference TRBV2 and TRBJ2-1, the full variable domain is EPEVTQTPSHQVTQMGQEVILRCVPISNHLYFYWYRQILGQKVEFLVSFYNNEISEKSEIFDDQFSVERPDGSNFTLKIRSTKLEDSAMYFCASSIRLSGRADSYNEQFFGPGTRLTVL.

CDR3 bases: TGCGCCAGCAGCCAAGAACGACAGTCGGAGACCCAGTACTTC. As protein: CASSQERQSETQYF. V gene TRBV4-3 combines with J gene TRBJ2-5; D is possibly TRBD1 (5 bases). Germline lookup yields CDR1 LGHNA and CDR2 YSLEER. With 0 bases removed from V and 5 bases from J, the gap between germline ends came to 10 bases. The CDR3 contains 14 residues.

The CDR3 reads CASMRGGATDTQYF. The CDR3 DNA reads TGTGCCAGCATGCGCGGGGGGGCGACAGATACGCAGTATTTT. V and J are TRBV7-9 and TRBJ2-3; 9 nucleotides align to TRBD2. The CDR3 is made up of 14 amino acids. Germline values: CDR1 SEHNR, CDR2 FQNEAQ (reference sequence). V lost 7 bases, J lost 3 bases, and 5 bases stayed unmatched. Full variable domain (remainder filled in from reference TRBV7-9 and TRBJ2-3): DTGVSQNPRHKITKRGQNVTFRCDPISEHNRLYWYRQTLGQGPEFLTYFQNEAQLEKSRLLSDRFSAERPKGSFSTLEIQRTEQGDSAMYLCASMRGGATDTQYFGPGTRLTVL.

The chain employs TRBV6-2 or TRBV6-3 and TRBJ2-7; 8 nucleotides agree with TRBD1. V lost 6 bases to trimming and J lost 2 bases; unmatched junction nucleotides: 3. CDR3 size: 13 residues. Germline V gives CDR1 MNHEY, CDR2 SVGEGT. The CDR3 here is CASRGTGTYEQYF. The CDR3 region has the DNA TGTGCCAGCAGGGGGACAGGTACCTACGAGCAGTACTTC.

This clonotype was found many times. The V call is TRBV5-1, the J call TRBJ2-3; 8 bases fit TRBD2. Trimming at V came to 1 base and at J to 0 bases, leaving 4 bases not matched to a gene. The CDR3 has 16 amino acids. CDR1 and CDR2 from the germline V gene are SGHRS and YFSETQ. The CDR3 region has the DNA TGCGCCAGCAGCTTGTCGGTAGCGGGGAGCACAGATACGCAGTATTTT. Translated, it gives CASSLSVAGSTDTQYF.

The chain employs TRBV12-3 or TRBV12-4 and TRBJ2-3; 11 bases align to TRBD2. The CDR3 runs to 15 residues. With 6 bases clipped from V and 2 bases from J, the junction kept 4 bases outside the gene matches. CDR3 loop: CASRGTSGHTDTQYF. The CDR3 DNA is TGTGCCAGCAGAGGGACTAGCGGCCACACAGATACGCAGTATTTT.

This sequence joins TRBV12-3 or TRBV12-4 and TRBJ1-2, with D maybe TRBD1 (6 bases). V lost 4 bases, J lost 7 bases, and 19 bases lay in between. The CDR3 is made up of 15 amino acids. CDR3 bases: TGTGCCAGCAGTTCCTCCTTACAGGGCGGCTTTGGCTACACCTTC. Its translation: CASSSSLQGGFGYTF.

The rearrangement uses TRBV12-3 or TRBV12-4 and TRBJ1-6; no clear D gene. The ends were cut back, 6 bases at V and 7 bases at J, with 10 bases in the middle. The CDR3 covers 13 residues. The CDR3 spells CASSKATNSPLHF. In nucleotides, the CDR3 is TGTGCCAGCAGCAAAGCGACGAATTCACCCCTCCACTTT.

This chain uses TRBV28 with TRBJ1-1, with unresolved D. The V gene lost 3 bases and the J gene lost 5 bases, with 7 bases spanning the gap. CDR3 length equals 12 residues. Germline V lookup: CDR1 MDHEN, CDR2 SYDVKM. The CDR3 loop is CASSLSKTEAFF. The DNA of the CDR3 is TGTGCCAGCAGTTTGTCCAAGACTGAAGCTTTCTTT. The whole variable domain, remainder taken from reference TRBV28 and TRBJ1-1, is DVKVTQSSRYLVKRTGEKVFLECVQDMDHENMFWYRQDPGLGLRLIYFSYDVKMKEKGDIPEGYSVSREKKERFSLILESASTNQTSMYLCASSLSKTEAFFGQGTRLTVV.

The CDR3 reads CAISGQMNTEAFF. The CDR3 DNA sequence: TGTGCCATCAGTGGACAGATGAACACTGAAGCTTTCTTT. This chain uses TRBV10-3 with TRBJ1-1; the D gene is possibly TRBD1 (5 bases). The germline V gene has CDR1 ENHRY and CDR2 SYGVKD. This CDR3 comprises 13 residues. The V and J ends lost 4 bases and 0 bases respectively, with 6 bases between them.

This clonotype was recorded many times. In DNA form, the CDR3 reads TGTGCCATCAGCCTGGGGAGCGGGGGAGAGGAGACCCAGTACTTC. It codes for CAISLGSGGEETQYF. J is TRBJ2-5 and V is TRBV10-3; TRBD2 aligns across 8 bases. The ends lost 6 bases at V and 5 bases at J; junction bases unmatched: 11. Germline CDR1 and CDR2: ENHRY and SYGVKD. The CDR3 loop spans 15 amino acids.